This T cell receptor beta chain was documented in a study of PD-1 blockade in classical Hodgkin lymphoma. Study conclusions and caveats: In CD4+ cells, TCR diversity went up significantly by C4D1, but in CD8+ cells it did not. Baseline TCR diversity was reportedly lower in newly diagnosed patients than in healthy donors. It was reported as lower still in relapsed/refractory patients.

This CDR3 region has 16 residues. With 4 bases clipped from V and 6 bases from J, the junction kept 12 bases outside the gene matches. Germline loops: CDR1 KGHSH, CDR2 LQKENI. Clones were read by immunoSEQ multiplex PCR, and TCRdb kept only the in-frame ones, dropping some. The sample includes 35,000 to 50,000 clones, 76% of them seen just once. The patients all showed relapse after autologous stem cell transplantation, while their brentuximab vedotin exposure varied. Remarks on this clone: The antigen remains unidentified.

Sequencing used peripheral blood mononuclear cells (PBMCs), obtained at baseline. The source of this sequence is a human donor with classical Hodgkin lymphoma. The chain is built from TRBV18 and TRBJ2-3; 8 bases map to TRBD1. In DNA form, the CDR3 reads TGTGCCAGCTCACGAGACGGGACAGGCTCTGGCGATACGCAGTATTTT. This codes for CASSRDGTGSGDTQYF.